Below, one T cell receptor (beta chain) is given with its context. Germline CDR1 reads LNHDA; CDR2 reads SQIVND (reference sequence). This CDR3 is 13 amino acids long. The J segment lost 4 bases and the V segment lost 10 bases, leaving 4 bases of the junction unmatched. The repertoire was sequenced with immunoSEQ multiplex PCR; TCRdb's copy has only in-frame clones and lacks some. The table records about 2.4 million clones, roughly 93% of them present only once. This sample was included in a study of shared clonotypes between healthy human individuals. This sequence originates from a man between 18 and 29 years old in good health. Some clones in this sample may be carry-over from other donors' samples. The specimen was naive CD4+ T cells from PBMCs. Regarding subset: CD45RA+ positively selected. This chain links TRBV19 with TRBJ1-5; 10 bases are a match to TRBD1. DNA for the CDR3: TGTGCCACCAAGGGACAGGGGAATCAGCCCCAGCATTTT. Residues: CATKGQGNQPQHF.